This note documents a single T cell receptor beta chain sequence. The antigen is not known. V was pared by 1 base and J by 2 bases, with 16 bases of the junction left unmatched. Germline V gene data show CDR1 as LNHDA and CDR2 as SQIVND (reference sequence). The CDR3 sequence is 19 residues long. A deep-level run was used for the assay. As processed by the authors: From ImmunoSEQ came sequences covering only the junction and carrying no quality scores, so filtering differed. The protocol was immunoSEQ multiplex PCR, while the TCRdb copy is restricted to in-frame clones and leaves out a portion. The V and J calls and clone size come from that table; D and trimming were worked out from the DNA. The repertoire holds around 560,000 clones, with roughly 95% as singletons. This sample was taken from a study of shared clonotypes between healthy human individuals. Cells designated naive CD8 were CD45RO-negative and were positively selected for CCR7, with terminally differentiated effector memory CD45RA+ cells excluded.

General study findings and limits: Naive subsets typically showed greater estimated richness than memory subsets. In contrast to clonotypes shared by all four donors, non-shared clonotypes had lower generation probabilities.

The receptor's source is a woman aged 25-40 years in good health. The material sequenced was naive CD8+ T cells sorted from blood. The chain uses TRBV19 and TRBJ2-7, with 8 bases matching TRBD2. CDR3 bases: TGTGCCAGTAGTATAGCCGGGGCTAGCGGGCTACTTACCCCCTACGAGCAGTACTTC. Protein: CASSIAGASGLLTPYEQYF.